A selection of T cell receptor beta chains follows, all from one sample in a study of T cells in narcolepsy. Method: immunoSEQ multiplex PCR; TCRdb's copy keeps in-frame clones and lacks some. In the table there are 15,000 to 17,000 clones, 65% to 90% of which are singletons. The sequenced sample was memory (CD45RA-) CD4+ T cells from blood. These receptors were taken from a human donor in good health. Each CDR3 is given with its conserved first and last residue. Fields, in order: V gene, J gene, clone size, D gene, CDR3 protein, CDR3 DNA. The D gene is left open where the match is weak. Rows may omit the clone size; those that give it use once, few, many or a size class.

>TRBV7-8|TRBJ1-4|-|-
CASSSPGLGAKEKLFF
TGTGCCAGCAGCTCCCCCGGGTTGGGGGCTAAAGAAAAACTGTTTTTT
>TRBV19|TRBJ2-6|-|TRBD1
CASQPVRDRESGANVLTF
TGTGCCAGTCAACCGGTCCGGGACAGGGAGTCTGGGGCCAACGTCCTGACTTTC
>TRBV5-8|TRBJ2-4|-|-
CASGTAKNIQYF
TGTGCCAGCGGAACAGCCAAAAACATTCAGTACTTC
>TRBV30|TRBJ2-6|-|-
CASFPTSVANVLTF
TGTGCCTCCTTTCCGACGTCTGTGGCCAACGTCCTGACTTTC
>TRBV7-8|TRBJ1-1|-|-
CASSPRDVVIEAFF
TGTGCCAGCAGCCCTCGAGACGTGGTGATCGAAGCTTTCTTT
>TRBV6-1|TRBJ1-4|-|-
CASSERWRNEKLFF
TGTGCCAGCAGTGAACGTTGGAGGAATGAAAAACTGTTTTTT
>TRBV7-2|TRBJ1-5|-|-
CASSLDGPAPNQPQHF
TGTGCCAGCAGCTTAGACGGGCCCGCTCCTAATCAGCCCCAGCATTTT
>TRBV7-9|TRBJ1-2|-|-
CASSLSGGTGYTF
TGTGCCAGCAGCTTAAGCGGGGGAACTGGCTACACCTTC
>TRBV6-6|TRBJ1-3|few|TRBD1
CARDRGRRRGNTIYF
TGTGCCAGGGACAGGGGTCGACGGAGAGGAAACACCATATATTTT
>TRBV19|TRBJ1-2|-|TRBD1
CATRGTGTYGYTF
TGTGCCACCCGCGGGACAGGGACCTATGGCTACACCTTC
>TRBV7-2|TRBJ2-7|-|-
CASSSATYEQYF
TGTGCCAGCAGCTCGGCTACCTACGAGCAGTACTTC
>TRBV10-3|TRBJ2-3|-|TRBD2
CAIQLAGPGTDTQYF
TGTGCCATCCAGTTAGCGGGACCGGGTACAGATACGCAGTATTTT
>TRBV6-5|TRBJ2-3|-|TRBD2
CASTQGGRAFDTQYF
TGTGCCAGCACCCAGGGTGGGAGGGCCTTTGATACGCAGTATTTT
>TRBV6-1|TRBJ2-7|once|TRBD2
CASNLAGGPYEQYF
TGTGCCAGCAATCTAGCGGGAGGGCCCTACGAGCAGTACTTC
>TRBV29-1|TRBJ2-5|-|TRBD1
CSVDTYRGTQYF
TGCAGCGTGGACACTTACAGGGGCACCCAGTACTTC
>TRBV5-6|TRBJ1-3|-|-
CASSLGTFSGNTIYF
TGTGCCAGCAGCCTGGGCACTTTCTCTGGAAACACCATATATTTT
>TRBV19|TRBJ2-2|once|-
CASSMLHTGELFF
TGTGCCAGTAGTATGCTCCACACCGGGGAGCTGTTTTTT
>TRBV27|TRBJ1-6|-|-
CASSFRTDNSPLHF
TGTGCCAGCAGTTTCCGGACAGATAATTCACCCCTCCACTTT
>TRBV5-5|TRBJ2-7|-|-
CASSTNNIEQYF
TGTGCCAGCAGCACTAACAACATAGAGCAGTACTTC
>TRBV12-5|TRBJ1-5|-|TRBD1
CASGLADRGRGQPQHF
TGTGCTAGTGGTTTGGCTGACAGGGGAAGAGGTCAGCCCCAGCATTTT
>TRBV6-1|TRBJ1-6|-|-
CASRDSRGTPLHF
TGTGCCAGCAGAGATTCCAGGGGAACACCCCTCCACTTT
>TRBV6-1|TRBJ2-2|-|-
CASSFTRNGELFF
TGTGCCAGCAGTTTCACACGTAACGGGGAGCTGTTTTTT
>TRBV15|TRBJ1-2|-|-
CATHREDRGGYTF
TGTGCCACCCACCGCGAGGACCGTGGGGGCTACACCTTC
>TRBV4-2|TRBJ1-4|-|-
CASSQGGVGEKLFF
TGTGCCAGCAGCCAGGGTGGGGTAGGGGAAAAACTGTTTTTT
>TRBV6-1|TRBJ2-7|-|-
CASSLDSSQYF
TGTGCCAGCAGTTTAGACTCGTCCCAGTACTTC
>TRBV2|TRBJ2-1|-|-
CASRVRLAPSYNEQFF
TGTGCCAGCAGGGTACGTCTAGCCCCCTCCTACAATGAGCAGTTCTTC
>TRBV6-5|TRBJ1-4|-|-
CASTRRYAEKLFF
TGTGCCAGCACCCGAAGATACGCTGAAAAACTGTTTTTT
>TRBV7-3|TRBJ1-1|once|-
CASSDQMNTEAFF
TGTGCCAGCAGCGACCAGATGAACACTGAAGCTTTCTTT
>TRBV7-9|TRBJ2-3|-|-
CASSLSSPTDTQYF
TGTGCCAGCAGCTTAAGCAGCCCCACAGATACGCAGTATTTT
>TRBV5-5|TRBJ2-1|-|TRBD2
CASRRAGGGSNEQFF
TGTGCCAGCAGACGAGCGGGGGGAGGATCCAATGAGCAGTTCTTC
>TRBV5-5|TRBJ2-7|-|-
CASTTSPTPYEQYF
TGTGCCAGCACCACATCGCCTACGCCCTACGAGCAGTACTTC
>TRBV7-9|TRBJ2-2|-|-
CASSSRSFNTGELFF
TGTGCCAGCAGCTCAAGATCCTTTAACACCGGGGAGCTGTTTTTT
>TRBV9|TRBJ1-2|-|-
CASRAAGYGYTF
TGTGCCAGCAGGGCAGCCGGCTATGGCTACACCTTC
>TRBV25-1|TRBJ2-7|once|TRBD1
CASSAHGQGTYEQYF
TGTGCCAGCAGTGCTCACGGACAGGGGACCTACGAGCAGTACTTC
>TRBV4-2|TRBJ2-1|-|TRBD2
CASSHRTSEGNEQFF
TGTGCCAGCAGCCACAGGACTAGCGAAGGAAATGAGCAGTTCTTC
>TRBV7-3|TRBJ1-1|-|TRBD1
CASSFTGQGNTEAFF
TGTGCCAGCAGCTTTACGGGACAGGGGAACACTGAAGCTTTCTTT
>TRBV6-5|TRBJ2-7|-|-
CASSYSRGMGSYEQYF
TGTGCCAGCAGTTACTCGCGAGGTATGGGGTCCTACGAGCAGTACTTC
>TRBV6-6|TRBJ2-2|-|-
CASSGPTNTGELFF
TGTGCCAGCAGTGGGCCTACGAACACCGGGGAGCTGTTTTTT
>TRBV19|TRBJ1-1|-|TRBD1
CASRKDRGNTEAFF
TGTGCCAGTCGAAAGGACAGGGGGAACACTGAAGCTTTCTTT
>TRBV5-6|TRBJ2-1|-|-
CASSFDFRSVANEQFF
TGTGCCAGCAGCTTTGACTTCCGTTCAGTCGCAAATGAGCAGTTCTTC
>TRBV18|TRBJ1-2|-|-
CASSPPEGRHYGYTF
TGTGCCAGCTCACCACCCGAGGGGAGACACTATGGCTACACCTTC
>TRBV5-1|TRBJ2-7|-|-
CASSIQGGGSYEQYF
TGCGCCAGCAGCATTCAGGGAGGAGGCTCCTACGAGCAGTACTTC
>TRBV5-6|TRBJ2-7|-|-
CASSSQPYEQYF
TGTGCCAGCAGCTCCCAACCCTACGAGCAGTACTTC
>TRBV5-1|TRBJ2-2|-|-
CASSLYRGAYTGELFF
TGCGCCAGCAGCTTGTATCGCGGGGCGTACACCGGGGAGCTGTTTTTT
>TRBV12-5|TRBJ1-4|-|TRBD1
CASGVPGQGEKLFF
TGTGCTAGTGGCGTCCCGGGACAGGGGGAAAAACTGTTTTTT